This is a list of T cell receptor beta chains from one sample in a study of blood T cell repertoires in COVID-19. The method was immunoSEQ multiplex PCR; TCRdb's version includes in-frame clones alone and lacks a portion of them. This sample carries over 150,000 clones, around 80% of them seen once, and the ten largest clones take around 3.2%. The specimen was PBMCs or T cells enriched from blood (not recorded which). Every receptor here comes from a woman aged 55-75 years who had recovered from COVID-19. Both conserved end residues are part of each CDR3. D genes are given only for firm matches. A clone size is listed for some rows: how often the clone was seen (once, few, many), or a class if it is expanded.

size,J,D,V,CDR3,DNA
few,TRBJ1-2,TRBD1,TRBV5-5,CASSLGPTGGSLYGYTF,TGTGCCAGCAGCTTGGGCCCCACAGGGGGATCTCTCTATGGCTACACCTTC
-,TRBJ2-7,-,TRBV4-1,CASSPPAGAYEQYF,TGCGCCAGCAGCCCGCCAGCAGGGGCCTACGAGCAGTACTTC
-,TRBJ1-5,-,TRBV6-5,CASSYSGAYNQPQHF,TGTGCCAGCAGTTACTCGGGGGCCTACAATCAGCCCCAGCATTTT
-,TRBJ1-1,-,TRBV12-3/TRBV12-4,CASIGDRNTEAFF,TGTGCCAGCATTGGCGACAGGAACACTGAAGCTTTCTTT
-,TRBJ2-1,TRBD2,TRBV10-1,CASSEAGGLLGQFF,TGCGCCAGCAGTGAAGCGGGGGGCCTGCTAGGGCAGTTCTTC
-,TRBJ2-1,TRBD1,TRBV10-1,CASSEQGDLTGEQFF,TGCGCCAGCAGCGAACAGGGGGATCTTACGGGTGAGCAGTTCTTC
once,TRBJ2-7,-,TRBV5-6,CASSPSRQGRVNEQYF,TGTGCCAGCAGCCCCAGTAGACAGGGGAGGGTCAACGAGCAGTACTTC
-,TRBJ1-5,-,TRBV11-2,CASSPGGSRGPQHF,TGTGCCAGCTCTCCGGGGGGGTCGCGGGGGCCCCAGCATTTT
-,TRBJ1-1,-,TRBV10-2,CASSESSPNTEAFF,TGCGCCAGCAGTGAGTCGAGCCCGAACACTGAAGCTTTCTTT
-,TRBJ1-1,-,TRBV18,CASSPSGANTEAFF,TGTGCCAGCTCACCATCAGGGGCGAACACTGAAGCTTTCTTT
-,TRBJ2-1,TRBD2,TRBV7-3,CASSHLAGGRTNEQFF,TGTGCCAGCAGCCACCTAGCGGGGGGACGAACCAATGAGCAGTTCTTC
-,TRBJ1-2,-,TRBV29-1,CSVEDFHGYGYTF,TGCAGCGTTGAAGATTTCCACGGCTATGGCTACACCTTC
once,TRBJ2-3,-,TRBV10-3,CAISESGRTGLSTDTQYF,TGTGCCATCAGTGAGTCTGGGAGAACGGGACTCAGCACAGATACGCAGTATTTT